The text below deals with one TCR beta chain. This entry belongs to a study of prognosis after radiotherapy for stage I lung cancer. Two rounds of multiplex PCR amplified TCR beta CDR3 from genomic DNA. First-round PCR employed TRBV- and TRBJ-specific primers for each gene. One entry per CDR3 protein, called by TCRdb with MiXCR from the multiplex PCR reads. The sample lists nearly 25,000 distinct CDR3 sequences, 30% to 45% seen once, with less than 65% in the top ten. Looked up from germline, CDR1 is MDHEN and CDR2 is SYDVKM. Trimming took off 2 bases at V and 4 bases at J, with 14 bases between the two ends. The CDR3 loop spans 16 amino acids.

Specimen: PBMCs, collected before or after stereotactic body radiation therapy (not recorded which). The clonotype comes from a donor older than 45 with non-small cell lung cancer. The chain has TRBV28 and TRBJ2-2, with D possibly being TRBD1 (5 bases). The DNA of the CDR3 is TGTGCCAGCAGTTTAGTTTGGGGCGCGTGCACCGGGGAGCTGTTTTTT. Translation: CASSLVWGACTGELFF.